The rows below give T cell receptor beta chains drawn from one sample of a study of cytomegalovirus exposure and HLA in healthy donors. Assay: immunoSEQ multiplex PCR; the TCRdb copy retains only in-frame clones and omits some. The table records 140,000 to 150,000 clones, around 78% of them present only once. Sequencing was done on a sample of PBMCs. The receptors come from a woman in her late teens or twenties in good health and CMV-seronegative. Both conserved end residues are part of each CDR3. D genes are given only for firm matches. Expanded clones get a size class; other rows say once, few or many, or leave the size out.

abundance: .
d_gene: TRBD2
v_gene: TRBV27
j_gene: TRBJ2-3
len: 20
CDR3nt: TGTGCCAGCAGTTTCCGACTAGCGGGGGGTTCAAGTCCTAGCACAGATACGCAGTATTTT
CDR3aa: CASSFRLAGGSSPSTDTQYF

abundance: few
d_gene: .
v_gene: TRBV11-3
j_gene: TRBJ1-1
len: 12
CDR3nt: TGTGCCAGCAGCCGGGGGGGTACTGAAGCTTTCTTT
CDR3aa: CASSRGGTEAFF

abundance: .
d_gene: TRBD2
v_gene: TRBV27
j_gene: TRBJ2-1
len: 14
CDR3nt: TGTGCCAGCATTTCTATAGCGGGAGCCAGTGAGCAGTTCTTC
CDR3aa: CASISIAGASEQFF

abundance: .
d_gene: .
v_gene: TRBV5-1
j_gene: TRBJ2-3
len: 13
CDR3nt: TGCGCCAGCAGCTTCCATCGCACAGATACGCAGTATTTT
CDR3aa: CASSFHRTDTQYF

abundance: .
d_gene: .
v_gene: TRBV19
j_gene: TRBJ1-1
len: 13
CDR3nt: TGTGCCAGTAGTACCTGGGGTGGGAGTGAAGCTTTCTTT
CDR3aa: CASSTWGGSEAFF

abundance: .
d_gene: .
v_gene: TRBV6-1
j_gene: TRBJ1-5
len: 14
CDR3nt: TGTGCCAGCAAGTTTTCGGCGGGGGATCAGCCCCAGCATTTT
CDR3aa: CASKFSAGDQPQHF

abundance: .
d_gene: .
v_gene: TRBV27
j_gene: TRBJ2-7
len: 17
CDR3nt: TGTGCCAGCAGTTTAGGCTTTTCTGACTCCAGCATATACGAGCAGTACTTC
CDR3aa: CASSLGFSDSSIYEQYF

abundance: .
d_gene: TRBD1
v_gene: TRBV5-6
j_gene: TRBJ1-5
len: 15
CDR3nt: TGTGCCAGCAGCTCCGGGACAGGGCTAATCCGACCCCAGCATTTT
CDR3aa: CASSSGTGLIRPQHF

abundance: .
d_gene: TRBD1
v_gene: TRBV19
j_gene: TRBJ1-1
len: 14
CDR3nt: TGTGCCAGTATCGCTTGGACAGGGTGGACTGAAGCTTTCTTT
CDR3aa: CASIAWTGWTEAFF

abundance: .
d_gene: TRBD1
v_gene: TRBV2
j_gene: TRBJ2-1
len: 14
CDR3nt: TGTGCCAGCAGGTTACAGAGACAGGGTAATGAGCAGTTCTTC
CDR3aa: CASRLQRQGNEQFF

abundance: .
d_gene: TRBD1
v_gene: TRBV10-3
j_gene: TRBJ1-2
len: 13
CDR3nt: TGTGCCGCCAGACAGGGGCTCTCGGAAGGCTACACCTTC
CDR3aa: CAARQGLSEGYTF

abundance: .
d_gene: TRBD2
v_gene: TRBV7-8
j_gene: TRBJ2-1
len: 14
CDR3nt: TGTGCCAGCCATCAGCGGGAGGGTTACAATGAGCAGTTCTTC
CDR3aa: CASHQREGYNEQFF

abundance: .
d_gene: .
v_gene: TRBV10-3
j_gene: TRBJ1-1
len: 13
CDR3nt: TGTGCCATCAGACTAGAAGGAAACACTGAAGCTTTCTTT
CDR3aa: CAIRLEGNTEAFF

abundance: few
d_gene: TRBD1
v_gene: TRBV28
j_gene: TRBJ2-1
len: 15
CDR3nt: TGTGCCAGCAGTTTAGGGGGACAGGGATACAATGAGCAGTTCTTC
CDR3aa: CASSLGGQGYNEQFF

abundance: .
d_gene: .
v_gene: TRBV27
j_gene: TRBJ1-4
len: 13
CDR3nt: TGTGCCAGCAGTTGGACAGAGAATGAAAAACTGTTTTTT
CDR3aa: CASSWTENEKLFF

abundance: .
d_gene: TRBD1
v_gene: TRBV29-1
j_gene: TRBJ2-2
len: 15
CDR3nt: TGCAGCGTCCGGGGACAGGGGGTCAACACCGGGGAGCTGTTTTTT
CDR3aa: CSVRGQGVNTGELFF

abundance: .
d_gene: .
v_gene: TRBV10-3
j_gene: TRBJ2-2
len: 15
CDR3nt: TGTGCCATCAGTGAGTACAGATATAACACCGGGGAGCTGTTTTTT
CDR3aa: CAISEYRYNTGELFF

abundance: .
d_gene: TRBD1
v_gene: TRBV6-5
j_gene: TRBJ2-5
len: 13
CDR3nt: TGTGCCAGCAGTCGACAGGGGAAAGAGACCCAGTACTTC
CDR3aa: CASSRQGKETQYF

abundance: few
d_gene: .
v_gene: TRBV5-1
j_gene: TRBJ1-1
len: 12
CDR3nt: TGCGCCAGCAGCAACTGGAACACTGAAGCTTTCTTT
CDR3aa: CASSNWNTEAFF

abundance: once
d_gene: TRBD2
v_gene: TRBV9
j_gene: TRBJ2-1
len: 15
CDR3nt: TGTGCCAGCAGCCCTCGAGCGGGACCCTCCAATGAGCAGTTCTTC
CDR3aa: CASSPRAGPSNEQFF

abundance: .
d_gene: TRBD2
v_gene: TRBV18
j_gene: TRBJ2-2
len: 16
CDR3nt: TGTGCCAGCTCACCGGCTACCGGGACTAGCAACGGGGAGCTGTTTTTT
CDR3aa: CASSPATGTSNGELFF

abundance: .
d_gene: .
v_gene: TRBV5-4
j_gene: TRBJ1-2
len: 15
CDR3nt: TGTGCCAGCAGCTCGTTTGGGGGGGGAAACTATGGCTACACCTTC
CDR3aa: CASSSFGGGNYGYTF

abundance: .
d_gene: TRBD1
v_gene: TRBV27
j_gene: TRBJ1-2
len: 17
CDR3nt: TGTGCCAGCAGTTTTCAAGTCCGCGGGACAGTTAACTATGGCTACACCTTC
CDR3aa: CASSFQVRGTVNYGYTF

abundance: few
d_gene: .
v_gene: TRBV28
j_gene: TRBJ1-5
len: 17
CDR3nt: TGTGCCAGCAGTTACTTAGCGACCGGGATTAGCAATCAGCCCCAGCATTTT
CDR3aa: CASSYLATGISNQPQHF

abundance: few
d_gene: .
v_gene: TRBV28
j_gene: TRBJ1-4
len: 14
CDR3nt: TGTGCCAGCAGACCCCAGGGTTTTGAAGAAAAACTGTTTTTT
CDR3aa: CASRPQGFEEKLFF

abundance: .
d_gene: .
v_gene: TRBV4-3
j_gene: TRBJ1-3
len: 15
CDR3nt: TGCGCCAGCAGCCAAGTACCGGTCGCTGGAAACACCATATATTTT
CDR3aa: CASSQVPVAGNTIYF